The T cell receptor (beta chain) described here comes from a study of OX40 agonist ivuxolimab in advanced cancers. Across the whole study: An agonistic anti-OX40 (CD134) antibody, ivuxolimab, was used to treat the patients. Patients receiving dose escalation had hepatocellular carcinoma, melanoma, renal cell or head and neck cancer. Study-level findings and limits: Relative to CD4+, CD8+ T cells held more expanded clones on average. Among some nonresponders, normalized T-cell clonal expansion was also low.

TCRdb keeps only in-frame clones here, not all; method: immunoSEQ multiplex PCR. This table holds roughly 62,000 clones, around 90% found once. The V gene lost 8 bases and the J gene lost 10 bases, with 15 bases spanning the gap. Germline V gives CDR1 MDHEN, CDR2 SYDVKM. The CDR3 length is 12 residues. Comment on this clone: Its antigen is as yet unknown.

The chain couples TRBV28 to TRBJ2-1, with a weak D call TRBD2 (6 bases). The sequence derives from an adult with an advanced solid tumor such as melanoma, head and neck, liver or kidney cancer. Specimen: CD4+ or CD8+ T cells sorted from blood, collected in a trial of the OX40 agonist ivuxolimab. The CDR3 sequence is CASGHTAGEQFF. In DNA, the CDR3 is TGTGCCAGCGGCCATACGGCGGGGGAGCAGTTCTTC.